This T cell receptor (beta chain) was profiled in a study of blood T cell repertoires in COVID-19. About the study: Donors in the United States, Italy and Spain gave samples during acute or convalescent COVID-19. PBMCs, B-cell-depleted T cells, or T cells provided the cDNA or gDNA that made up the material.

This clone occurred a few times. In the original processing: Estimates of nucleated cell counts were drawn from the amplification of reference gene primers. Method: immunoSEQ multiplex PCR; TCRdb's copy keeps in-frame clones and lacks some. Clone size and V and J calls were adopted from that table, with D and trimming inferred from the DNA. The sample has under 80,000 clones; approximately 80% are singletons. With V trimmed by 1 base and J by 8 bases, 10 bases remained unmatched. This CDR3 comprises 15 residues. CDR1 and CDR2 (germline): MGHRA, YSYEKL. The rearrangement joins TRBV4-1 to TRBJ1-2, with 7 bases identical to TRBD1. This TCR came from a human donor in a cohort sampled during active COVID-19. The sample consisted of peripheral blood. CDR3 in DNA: TGCGCCAGCAGCCAAGGCGCAGGGGGACTGGGGGGCTACACCTTC. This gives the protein CASSQGAGGLGGYTF.